The 32 T cell receptor beta chains in this list originate from one sample, sequenced in a study of siplizumab effects on memory and regulatory T cells. The assay was immunoSEQ multiplex PCR, and TCRdb's table has in-frame clones only and misses some. The sample contains about 87,000 clones, approximately 88% of which appear only once. Sequencing was carried out using Tregs sorted from blood. All receptors derive from a human donor in good health.

The chain links TRBV7-9 to TRBJ2-3; D is undetermined. V gave up 3 bases and J gave up 0 bases, with 1 base separating them. CDR1 is SEHNR, CDR2 FQNEAQ, per germline (reference sequence). The CDR3 loop spans 12 amino acids. CDR3 DNA: TGTGCCAGCAGCTTTAGCACAGATACGCAGTATTTT. This codes for CASSFSTDTQYF. Complete variable domain (other parts from reference TRBV7-9 and TRBJ2-3): DTGVSQNPRHKITKRGQNVTFRCDPISEHNRLYWYRQTLGQGPEFLTYFQNEAQLEKSRLLSDRFSAERPKGSFSTLEIQRTEQGDSAMYLCASSFSTDTQYFGPGTRLTVL.

The V call is TRBV5-4, the J call TRBJ1-6; TRBD1 aligns across 9 bases. The CDR3 length is 16 residues. Germline V gene lookup returns CDR1 SGHNT and CDR2 YYREEE (reference sequence). Trimming removed 5 bases from V and 9 bases from J; junction bases left unmatched: 12. The chain's CDR3 is CASRSSGTGLSSPLHF. The CDR3 coding sequence is TGTGCCAGCAGATCTTCGGGGACAGGGCTTTCTTCACCCCTCCACTTT.

This clone was detected once. The J gene is TRBJ2-1, the V gene TRBV7-9; 7 nucleotides agree with TRBD2. The J segment lost 6 bases and the V segment lost 5 bases, leaving 4 bases of the junction unmatched. CDR3 length: 13 residues. Germline CDR1 and CDR2: SEHNR and FQNEAQ (reference sequence). The CDR3 DNA follows: TGTGCCAGCAGCCTTACGGGGGGCAATGAGCAGTTCTTC. Protein product: CASSLTGGNEQFF.

The rearrangement uses TRBV5-1 and TRBJ1-4; 7 bases line up with TRBD1. Unmatched junction bases numbered 3, after V lost 4 bases and J lost 3 bases. This CDR3 spans 14 amino acids. Germline CDR1 reads SGHRS; CDR2 reads YFSETQ. CDR3 DNA: TGCGCCAGCAGCCGGGACAGATCTAATGAAAAACTGTTTTTT. It translates to CASSRDRSNEKLFF.

The rearrangement links TRBV28 to TRBJ2-2; D is unresolved. The V and J ends lost 4 bases and 0 bases respectively, with 9 bases between them. The germline V gene encodes CDR1 MDHEN and CDR2 SYDVKM. The CDR3 length is 15 residues. In DNA, the CDR3 is TGTGCCAGCAGTTCCCTCTACACGAACACCGGGGAGCTGTTTTTT. It specifies CASSSLYTNTGELFF.

This clone showed up just a few times. The chain employs TRBV4-1 and TRBJ1-6, with TRBD1 matching over 7 bases. With 0 bases clipped from V and 9 bases from J, the junction kept 5 bases outside the gene matches. The CDR3 covers 15 residues. The germline CDR1 and CDR2 sequences are MGHRA and YSYEKL. This CDR3 reads CASSQERQGGSPLHF. The CDR3 coding sequence is TGCGCCAGCAGCCAAGAGCGTCAGGGGGGTTCACCCCTCCACTTT.

The chain joins TRBV5-1 to TRBJ2-3; D not certain. V was pared by 4 bases and J by 5 bases, with 11 bases between. This CDR3 comprises 13 residues. Germline V lookup: CDR1 SGHRS, CDR2 YFSETQ. In nucleotides, the CDR3 is TGCGCCAGCAGCGCCGACCCCCTAGATACGCAGTATTTT. Translating it yields CASSADPLDTQYF. The full variable domain, with the rest looked up from reference TRBV5-1 and TRBJ2-3, is KAGVTQTPRYLIKTRGQQVTLSCSPISGHRSVSWYQQTPGQGLQFLFEYFSETQRNKGNFPGRFSGRQFSNSRSEMNVSTLELGDSALYLCASSADPLDTQYFGPGTRLTVL.

The rearrangement links TRBV7-3 to TRBJ2-1; the D gene is possibly TRBD2 (5 bases). Germline V gene lookup returns CDR1 SGHTA and CDR2 FQGTGA. CDR3 size: 12 residues. Between the trimmed V and J ends, which lost 5 bases and 10 bases, there was a span of 12 bases. CDR3 protein: CASSPPSGEQFF. CDR3 nucleotide sequence: TGTGCCAGCAGCCCCCCCAGCGGCGAGCAGTTCTTC.

This chain joins TRBV11-3 and TRBJ2-5; D tentatively reads TRBD1 or TRBD2 (5 bases each). The CDR3 contains 14 residues. Germline V gene data show CDR1 as SGHNT and CDR2 as YENEEA. V was pared by 4 bases and J by 4 bases, with 13 bases between. Here the CDR3 reads CASSSTGTPETQYF. The CDR3 DNA is TGTGCCAGCAGCTCGACGGGGACCCCAGAGACCCAGTACTTC.

The chain employs TRBV6-6 and TRBJ1-5; weak D call: TRBD1 (6 bases). Per the germline V gene, CDR1 is MNHNY and CDR2 is SVGAGI (reference sequence). The CDR3 extends over 16 amino acids. Trimming left V 1 base short and J 0 bases short, with 10 bases between. Written as DNA, the CDR3 is TGTGCCAGCAGTTACTGGGGGGCCTATAGCAATCAGCCCCAGCATTTT. Translated: CASSYWGAYSNQPQHF.

Remarks on this clone: This specimen includes other DNA sequences encoding the same CDR3. This chain uses TRBV20-1 with TRBJ1-2; D gene ambiguous. In germline, CDR1 is DFQATT, CDR2 SNEGSKA (reference sequence). The CDR3 has 11 residues. V was shortened by 4 bases and J by 2 bases, with 5 bases between the two germline ends. The CDR3 is CSATGNYGYTF. The DNA for the CDR3 is TGCAGTGCTACGGGAAACTATGGCTACACCTTC.

V and J are TRBV6-5 and TRBJ1-1; 8 bases match TRBD1. The V and J ends lost 10 bases and 4 bases, in that order; junction bases with no gene match: 8. The germline CDR1 and CDR2 sequences are MNHEY and SVGAGI. CDR3 length: 13 residues. The CDR3 region has the DNA TGTGCCACCCGGACAGGGAAGGGCACTGAAGCTTTCTTT. Translating it yields CATRTGKGTEAFF.

The chain is built from TRBV2 and TRBJ2-7, with D perhaps TRBD1 or TRBD2 (5 bases each). CDR1 and CDR2 (germline): SNHLY, FYNNEI. Trimming cost V 8 bases and J 7 bases, with 15 bases left between them. This CDR3 contains 12 residues. CDR3 DNA sequence: TGTGCCAGCGCGACAATGGGGGTAGAGCAGTACTTC. It encodes CASATMGVEQYF.

By share, this clone counts as medium-sized. J is TRBJ1-3 and V is TRBV30; tentatively, D is TRBD1 (5 bases). In germline, CDR1 is GTSNPN, CDR2 SVGIG (reference sequence). V gave up 2 bases and J gave up 2 bases, with 13 bases separating them. The CDR3 length is 15 residues. The CDR3, as DNA: TGTGCCTGGAGTAGGGGCAGTAACACTGGAAACACCATATATTTT. Protein: CAWSRGSNTGNTIYF.

The V call is TRBV5-1, the J call TRBJ2-3; 11 positions match TRBD2. Germline CDR1 and CDR2: SGHRS and YFSETQ. CDR3 length equals 14 residues. V gave up 2 bases and J gave up 5 bases; unmatched junction bases: 1. CDR3 protein: CASSLGLAGDTQYF. CDR3 DNA sequence: TGCGCCAGCAGCTTAGGACTAGCGGGAGATACGCAGTATTTT.

The V gene is TRBV18, the J gene TRBJ2-3; 8 bases line up with TRBD1. This CDR3 region has 14 residues. J lost 0 bases, V lost 6 bases, and 2 bases had no gene match. From germline, CDR1 is KGHSH and CDR2 LQKENI. The CDR3 DNA reads TGTGCCAGCTCGGGACAGGTTAGCACAGATACGCAGTATTTT. As protein: CASSGQVSTDTQYF.

The J gene is TRBJ1-2, the V gene TRBV29-1, with 7 bases fitting TRBD1. After removal of 3 bases from V and 6 bases from J, the junction contained 4 bases not matched to a gene. The CDR3 has 12 residues. CDR1 is SQVTM, CDR2 ANQGSEA, per germline. CDR3 DNA: TGCAGCGTTGAGACAGGGCCCAATGGCTACACCTTC. Its protein is CSVETGPNGYTF.

V is TRBV6-6 and J is TRBJ2-1; TRBD2 might be the D (6 bases). Trimming stripped 0 bases from V and 0 bases from J, with 9 bases between. Germline-derived CDR1 and CDR2 are MNHNY and SVGAGI (reference sequence). The CDR3 is 16 amino acids. CDR3 nucleotides: TGTGCCAGCAGTTACTCGGGCGGGGTCTCCTACAATGAGCAGTTCTTC. Amino acid sequence: CASSYSGGVSYNEQFF.

The count of this clone is one. CDR3 sequence reads: CSAKDNEQFF. The CDR3 DNA is TGCAGTGCTAAAGACAATGAGCAGTTCTTC. This chain links TRBV20-1 with TRBJ2-1; no definite D call. The V end was cut by 4 bases, the J end by 5 bases, with 3 bases between. Germline lookup yields CDR1 DFQATT and CDR2 SNEGSKA (reference sequence). There are 10 residues in the CDR3.

In its sample, this clone was seen once. CDR3 amino acids: CASSSSGTNEQFF. The CDR3 coding sequence is TGTGCCAGCAGCTCTAGCGGGACCAATGAGCAGTTCTTC. The genes are TRBV28 and TRBJ2-1; 9 bases are shared with TRBD2. This CDR3 is built from 13 residues. V lost 6 bases and J lost 6; bases outside the gene matches: 3. Germline assignment: CDR1 MDHEN and CDR2 SYDVKM.

V usage is TRBV4-1 and J usage is TRBJ2-3; 8 nucleotides agree with TRBD2. The CDR3 sequence is 20 residues long. Germline V gene sequence: CDR1 MGHRA, CDR2 YSYEKL. With 0 bases clipped from V and 8 bases from J, the junction kept 22 bases outside the gene matches. CDR3 DNA sequence: TGCGCCAGCAGCCAAGAGTGGAGCGGTCCGGGCCTAGCGGGTTTTGGTACGCAGTATTTT. It specifies CASSQEWSGPGLAGFGTQYF.

The chain uses TRBV6-4 and TRBJ1-6; tentatively, D is TRBD1 (6 bases). CDR3 size: 14 residues. V was clipped by 6 bases and J by 0 bases, with 6 bases between them. Germline V gene lookup returns CDR1 MRHNA and CDR2 SNTAGT. The CDR3 here is CASRDSSYNSPLHF. CDR3 coding DNA: TGTGCCAGCAGGGACAGCTCCTATAATTCACCCCTCCACTTT.

The rearrangement joins TRBV19 to TRBJ2-3, with 7 bases identical to TRBD1. The CDR3 is 17 amino acids. Germline V CDR1 and CDR2: LNHDA, SQIVND (reference sequence). V was pared by 6 bases and J by 0 bases, with 12 bases of the junction left unmatched. The CDR3 reads CASSQGVMGDSTDTQYF. The DNA for the CDR3 is TGTGCCAGTAGCCAGGGGGTAATGGGCGATAGCACAGATACGCAGTATTTT.

This clone was counted many times. The genes are TRBV28 and TRBJ1-2; D ambiguous. V gave up 5 bases and J gave up 4 bases, with 2 bases separating them. Germline assignment: CDR1 MDHEN and CDR2 SYDVKM. This CDR3 is 10 amino acids long. The CDR3 bases are TGTGCCAGCAGTCGCTATGGCTACACCTTC. Its protein product is CASSRYGYTF.

The chain links TRBV18 to TRBJ1-4, with D tentatively TRBD1 (6 bases). Germline V gene data show CDR1 as KGHSH and CDR2 as LQKENI. The V end was cut by 3 bases, the J end by 12 bases, with 14 bases between. The CDR3 consists of 13 residues. In nucleotides, the CDR3 is TGTGCCAGCTCACCTGGGACAAACCTCCAACTGTTTTTT. Protein: CASSPGTNLQLFF.

This rearrangement joins TRBV30 to TRBJ2-7, with D perhaps TRBD1 (6 bases). This CDR3 comprises 16 residues. CDR1 is GTSNPN and CDR2 is SVGIG in the germline V gene (reference sequence). V was clipped by 0 bases and J by 3 bases, with 18 bases between them. The CDR3 nucleotides are TGTGCCTGGAGTGTACAGCAGGGGCTTATCTACTACGAGCAGTACTTC. Residues: CAWSVQQGLIYYEQYF.

This clone was detected only once. V and J are TRBV14 and TRBJ1-2; D uncertain. The germline V gene encodes CDR1 SGHDN and CDR2 FVKESK. There are 12 residues in the CDR3. V shed 3 bases and J shed 7 bases, with 9 bases lying between them. The DNA of the CDR3 is TGTGCCAGCAGCCAGCTGGTGGGTGGCTACACCTTC. This encodes CASSQLVGGYTF.

V is TRBV6-1 and J is TRBJ1-3, with a weak D call TRBD1 (6 bases). This CDR3 has 14 amino acids. V was pared by 1 base and J by 7 bases, with 11 bases between. The germline CDR1 and CDR2 sequences are MNHNS and SASEGT. DNA for the CDR3: TGTGCCAGCAGTGAAGACAGGGAGCCCAACACCATATATTTT. Amino acid sequence: CASSEDREPNTIYF.

The chain employs TRBV25-1 and TRBJ2-1; 9 bases are a match to TRBD1. The CDR3 has 14 residues. Germline V gene data show CDR1 as MGHDK and CDR2 as SYGVNS. V lost 9 bases and J lost 2; bases outside the gene matches: 5. The CDR3 reads CASRGTGTYNEQFF. The CDR3 bases are TGTGCCAGTAGGGGGACAGGGACCTACAATGAGCAGTTCTTC.

The chain links TRBV5-4 to TRBJ2-7; 10 bases line up with TRBD2. Germline V gene lookup returns CDR1 SGHNT and CDR2 YYREEE (reference sequence). J gave up 1 base and V 4 bases, and 2 bases lay outside the gene matches. This CDR3 has 14 residues. The CDR3 bases are TGTGCCAGCAGCCTAGCGGGGGCTTCCTACGAGCAGTACTTC. It codes for CASSLAGASYEQYF.

This chain links TRBV11-2 with TRBJ2-5, with a tentative D call TRBD2 (5 bases). This CDR3 is built from 14 residues. The V and J ends lost 5 bases and 4 bases respectively, with 14 bases between them. CDR1 is SGHAT, CDR2 FQNNGV, per germline. The CDR3 here is CASSPLGWRETQYF. As DNA, the CDR3 is TGTGCCAGCAGCCCACTAGGTTGGAGAGAGACCCAGTACTTC.

This clone was picked up one time. The J gene is TRBJ2-2, the V gene TRBV6-6, with TRBD1 matching over 7 bases. This CDR3 has 15 amino acids. The J segment lost 4 bases and the V segment lost 4 bases, leaving 6 bases of the junction unmatched. From germline, CDR1 is MNHNY and CDR2 SVGAGI (reference sequence). DNA for the CDR3: TGTGCCAGCAGTTCCCGGGACAGATCCACCGGGGAGCTGTTTTTT. Translation: CASSSRDRSTGELFF.